These T cell receptor beta chains were read from a single sample in a study of T-cell memory formation after mild COVID-19. TCRdb re-called the 5' RACE reads through MiXCR, storing one row per CDR3 protein. This sample has approximately 250,000 distinct CDR3 sequences; 16% occur once, and the top ten carry over 20%. Sequencing input: PBMCs or a T cell subset sorted from them (not recorded which). The receptors derive from a man younger than 35 who had mild COVID-19 (a few samples of this study predate the infection). Cell type and time point are not known. CDR3s include the opening cysteine and the closing phenylalanine or tryptophan. The D gene is left open where the match is weak. Only part of the rows carry a size: once, few, many, or a class if the clone is expanded.

cdr3_nt cdr3_aa j_call d_call clone_size v_call
TGTGCCAGCAGTGTCAGCGACACTGAAGCTTTCTTT CASSVSDTEAFF TRBJ1-1 . few TRBV25-1
TGTGCCAGCTCACCACAACAAGGCGGGGAGACCCAGTACTTC CASSPQQGGETQYF TRBJ2-5 . . TRBV18
TGTGCCAGCAGCTCTGTCCCCAGGGGGCAACGGAGCAATCAGCCCCAGCATTTT CASSSVPRGQRSNQPQHF TRBJ1-5 TRBD1 many TRBV7-9
TGCGCCAGCAGCTGGAGGGACGGCGCTAACTATGGCTACACCTTC CASSWRDGANYGYTF TRBJ1-2 . few TRBV5-1
TGTGCCACCAAGGAGGGGAGCACAGATACGCAGTATTTT CATKEGSTDTQYF TRBJ2-3 . . TRBV24-1
TGTGCCAGCAGGCTAGGTCCCAGGGAGAATGAAAAACTGTTTTTT CASRLGPRENEKLFF TRBJ1-4 . few TRBV5-5
TGTGCCAGCAGCTTCGCGGGGTGGTCACCCCTCCACTTT CASSFAGWSPLHF TRBJ1-6 . few TRBV7-8
TGTGCCATTCGCGGGGGGACCTACAATGAGCAGTTCTTC CAIRGGTYNEQFF TRBJ2-1 TRBD2 . TRBV12-3/TRBV12-4
TGTGCCATCAGTGAGTTTAGTCTGAACACTGAAGCTTTCTTT CAISEFSLNTEAFF TRBJ1-1 . few TRBV10-3
TGTGCCAGCAGCGTCGCCCCGACCCGGGAGGCTACGCAGTATTTT CASSVAPTREATQYF TRBJ2-3 TRBD2 many TRBV7-2
TGCGCCAGCAGCTTGGGACTAGCGGGGGATTACAATGAGCAGTTCTTC CASSLGLAGDYNEQFF TRBJ2-1 TRBD2 many TRBV5-1
TGTGCCAGTAGTAATCGTCAGTCCCTAAAACTGTTTTTT CASSNRQSLKLFF TRBJ1-4 . . TRBV19
TGTGCCAGCAGTCCCAGGGGGCTCTGGGATGAGCAGTTCTTC CASSPRGLWDEQFF TRBJ2-1 TRBD1 many TRBV12-3/TRBV12-4
TGCGCCAGCAGCCAAGCCTTACAGGGGGCTTTTTACTCTGGGGCCAACGTCCTGACTTTC CASSQALQGAFYSGANVLTF TRBJ2-6 TRBD1 . TRBV4-1
TGTGCCAGCAACTTACAGGGGGCCGCCGGAAACACCATATATTTT CASNLQGAAGNTIYF TRBJ1-3 TRBD1 few TRBV2
TGTGCCAGCAGCGTGAAGGGACTAGCAGACTACGAGCAGTACTTC CASSVKGLADYEQYF TRBJ2-7 TRBD2 . TRBV7-9
TGCAGCGTTGCGGGGGGGAGAGGACTGTACGAGCAGTACTTC CSVAGGRGLYEQYF TRBJ2-7 TRBD2 many TRBV29-1
TGTGCCAGCAGCTTCGGGGGATCAGATACGCAGTATTTT CASSFGGSDTQYF TRBJ2-3 . many TRBV7-6
TGTGCCAGCAGTTTACGAGGGCTCTACGAGCAGTACTTC CASSLRGLYEQYF TRBJ2-7 . few TRBV27
TGCAGCGTTGCGGAACAGACCTACGAGCAGTACTTC CSVAEQTYEQYF TRBJ2-7 . . TRBV29-1
TGTGCCAGCAGCTTAGTTCCAGGGCTTATCCTCACTGAAGCTTTCTTT CASSLVPGLILTEAFF TRBJ1-1 . many TRBV7-8
TGTGCCAGCAGCCACCGGGACAGGAACTACGAGCAGTACTTC CASSHRDRNYEQYF TRBJ2-7 TRBD1 . TRBV7-9
TGTGCCACCAGCAGAGACAGGGTAGACACTGAAGCTTTCTTT CATSRDRVDTEAFF TRBJ1-1 . . TRBV15
TGTGCCAGCAGCGTAAGACAGGGTGGAGAGACCCAGTACTTC CASSVRQGGETQYF TRBJ2-5 TRBD1 few TRBV7-2
TGTGCCAGCAGTACGCAAGGCTATGGCTACACCTTC CASSTQGYGYTF TRBJ1-2 . few TRBV6-5
TGCAGTGCTAGACGACAGGGTACGAACACTGAAGCTTTCTTT CSARRQGTNTEAFF TRBJ1-1 TRBD1 . TRBV20-1
TGTGCCAGCTCACCACAACCAGGGCGGAACACTGAAGCTTTCTTT CASSPQPGRNTEAFF TRBJ1-1 . few TRBV18
TGTGCCAGCAGCTTGGGGACGCACTCATATGAGCAGTTCTTC CASSLGTHSYEQFF TRBJ2-1 . . TRBV9
TGTGCCAGCAGCAAGACAAGCACAGATACGCAGTATTTT CASSKTSTDTQYF TRBJ2-3 . few TRBV6-2/TRBV6-3
TGTGCCAGCAGCTTGCGTCTCGGCAGGGTAGATTCACCCCTCCACTTT CASSLRLGRVDSPLHF TRBJ1-6 . few TRBV5-4
TGCAGTGCCACGGGACAGGGGGGTAATACTGAAGCTTTCTTT CSATGQGGNTEAFF TRBJ1-1 TRBD1 few TRBV20-1
TGCGCCAGCAGCCAGGACCGGACTAGGGGAGAGACCCAGTACTTC CASSQDRTRGETQYF TRBJ2-5 TRBD2 . TRBV4-1
TGTGCCAGCAGAACGGGACTAGCGGGGGGGCGCGGGGAGCAGTTCTTC CASRTGLAGGRGEQFF TRBJ2-1 TRBD2 many TRBV7-9
TGCGCCTCCGGGCTAGCTGTGTACAATGAGCAGTTCTTC CASGLAVYNEQFF TRBJ2-1 . . TRBV4-1
TGCGCCAGCAGCTTGCCGCTCCAGGCCAACACCGGGGAGCTGTTTTTT CASSLPLQANTGELFF TRBJ2-2 . few TRBV5-1
TGTGCCAGCATCAACGCCAGGGCGGGCTCACCCCTCCACTTT CASINARAGSPLHF TRBJ1-6 . . TRBV6-6
TGTGCCAGCAGCTCGGACAGCGTAAAACTGTTTTTT CASSSDSVKLFF TRBJ1-4 . . TRBV7-6
TGTGCCACGAACCCCGGGGGGAGCACAGATACGCAGTATTTT CATNPGGSTDTQYF TRBJ2-3 TRBD2 few TRBV7-9
TGCGCCAGCAGCCCCTCACGCGGGACGGGGAACACTGAAGCTTTCTTT CASSPSRGTGNTEAFF TRBJ1-1 . few TRBV5-1
TGTGCCACCCGGGGGCCGTCCTATAATTCACCCCTCCACTTT CATRGPSYNSPLHF TRBJ1-6 . . TRBV12-3/TRBV12-4
TGCGCCAGCAGCTTGGGGGACTCTGGAAACACCATATATTTT CASSLGDSGNTIYF TRBJ1-3 . many TRBV5-1
TGTGCCAGCAGTTTTGGGGGGCTGCGTGAAAAACTGTTTTTT CASSFGGLREKLFF TRBJ1-4 . few TRBV27
TGTGCCATCAGTGAGCAAGCGGGGGCCCGTGATACGCAGTATTTT CAISEQAGARDTQYF TRBJ2-3 TRBD2 few TRBV10-3
TGTGCCAGCAGTTTATTTATGGACAGACAATACAACTATGGCTACACCTTC CASSLFMDRQYNYGYTF TRBJ1-2 . . TRBV27
TGTGCCACCAGTGATTCGACCCCAGATACGCAGTATTTT CATSDSTPDTQYF TRBJ2-3 . . TRBV24-1
TGTGCCAGCTCACCCCCCCGATCCCAAGGGATGTTGGAAGCTTTCTTT CASSPPRSQGMLEAFF TRBJ1-1 . . TRBV18
TGTGCCAGCAGCAAAGGTTTTACGGGAGTTGGACAAGAGACCCAGTACTTC CASSKGFTGVGQETQYF TRBJ2-5 . . TRBV21-1
TGCAGCGTTAGAAAGCGACAGGAGCCCTACAATGAGCAGTTCTTC CSVRKRQEPYNEQFF TRBJ2-1 . . TRBV29-1
TGTGCCAGCAGCAACAGGGGATGGGGTTGGAACGAGCAGTACTTC CASSNRGWGWNEQYF TRBJ2-7 TRBD1 few TRBV7-9
TGCAGCGTGGCCGCCCTGGGCACAGATACGCAGTATTTT CSVAALGTDTQYF TRBJ2-3 . . TRBV29-1
TGTGCCAGCTCACCGACCCTCCGGGAGACCCAGTACTTC CASSPTLRETQYF TRBJ2-5 . . TRBV18
TGTGCCAGCAGCTGGGGGACAGGGAGGTCCTACGAGCAGTACTTC CASSWGTGRSYEQYF TRBJ2-7 TRBD1 few TRBV12-3/TRBV12-4
TGTGCCAGCAGTGCGGCAGGGTCAGCAGATGAGCAGTTCTTC CASSAAGSADEQFF TRBJ2-1 . . TRBV6-4
TGCAGTGCTAGACCTGACAGGGACGAGCAGTACTTC CSARPDRDEQYF TRBJ2-7 TRBD1 few TRBV20-1
TGTGCCAGCAGCTTAGGAAGGTGGAGCTCCTACGAGCAGTACTTC CASSLGRWSSYEQYF TRBJ2-7 . . TRBV7-2
TGCGCCAGCAGCCAAGTTAGGGCAGACGGGGACAATGAGCAGTTCTTC CASSQVRADGDNEQFF TRBJ2-1 . many TRBV4-3
TGTGCCAGCAGCCCGGGACTAACCCAAGAGACCCAGTACTTC CASSPGLTQETQYF TRBJ2-5 TRBD2 many TRBV7-2
TGTGCCAGCATCGGAGGGCAGGGGATCTACGAGCAGTACTTC CASIGGQGIYEQYF TRBJ2-7 . few TRBV7-9